This T cell receptor (beta chain) appears in the sequencing data of a study of a mutant IDH1 vaccine in newly diagnosed glioma. Study context: Before enrollment, the patients had been treated with radiotherapy alone, temozolomide alone, or both together. Most of them had received both. Points from the study as a whole: Apparently unrelated to pseudoprogression were changes in the top peripheral T cell clonotypes.

Remarks on this clone: Its antigen is undetermined.

The sample's time point: week 23, last vaccination. A single vaccine dose contained 300 ug of mutant IDH1 20-mer peptide, and topical imiquimod was used with it. The donors had new WHO grade 3 or 4 astrocytomas; these were IDH1-mutant and ATRX-lost. In germline, CDR1 is SGDLS, CDR2 YYNGEE. The CDR3 runs to 14 residues. Trimming stripped 0 bases from V and 2 bases from J, with 8 bases between. Only in-frame clones appear in the TCRdb table, and some are missing; sequencing was by immunoSEQ multiplex PCR. In the table there are 20,000 to 25,000 clones, around 82% of which are singletons. The material was PBMCs, obtained from a glioma patient whose treatment included an IDH1 peptide vaccine. This chain uses TRBV9 with TRBJ1-1, with D hard to call. This sequence originates from a young man with glioma. Written as DNA, the CDR3 is TGTGCCAGCAGCGTAGAGGCCGGAAACACTGAAGCTTTCTTT. Encoded protein: CASSVEAGNTEAFF.